Included here is one T cell receptor beta chain sequence, with context. One end of the junction fails to match germline, which may point to a read error. This sample was taken from a study of blood T cell repertoires in COVID-19. About the study: Collection of acute and convalescent COVID-19 samples took place in the United States, Italy and Spain. Nucleic acid was either cDNA or gDNA, and it came from T cells, B-cell-depleted T cells, or PBMCs.

Recruited during active infection, patients (from Seattle) were subsequently followed longitudinally. Germline values: CDR1 MNHNS, CDR2 SASEGT. CDR3 size: 12 residues. Assay used: immunoSEQ multiplex PCR; TCRdb lists only in-frame clones, some missing. This table holds over 70,000 clones, 60% to 80% found once. The TCR comes from a man aged 70-80 years with COVID-19, enrolled during active disease. Sequenced: peripheral blood. The V gene is TRBV6-1, the J gene TRBJ2-1, with a tentative D call TRBD1 (7 bases). The CDR3 spells CASSDPTTRGVF. The CDR3 DNA follows: TGTGCCAGCAGTGATCCCACGACCAGGGGGGTCTTC.